The 27 T cell receptor beta chains listed next were all sequenced from one sample in a study of T cell responses to AZD1222 COVID-19 vaccine. Clones were read by immunoSEQ multiplex PCR, and TCRdb kept only the in-frame ones, dropping some. Seen here are approximately 140,000 clones, around nine tenths observed once, and the top ten hold 3% to 3.5%. This sample comprised peripheral blood, obtained 28 days after the second AZD1222 dose. These receptors were collected from an adult who received the AZD1222 COVID-19 vaccine.

The V gene is TRBV27, the J gene TRBJ2-7, with D tentatively TRBD1 (6 bases). Germline V CDR1 and CDR2: MNHEY, SMNVEV (reference sequence). The CDR3 has 14 amino acids. The germline V and J ends were trimmed by 4 bases and 2 bases, with 12 bases remaining between them. CDR3 sequence (DNA): TGTGCCAGCAGTTCCCAGACAGGTCCCTACGAGCAGTACTTC. Translation: CASSSQTGPYEQYF.

The V gene is TRBV5-5, the J gene TRBJ2-6; D is unclear. The CDR3 loop spans 13 amino acids. From germline, CDR1 is SGHKS and CDR2 YYEKEE (reference sequence). V lost 2 bases to trimming and J lost 2 bases, with 2 bases between them. The CDR3 region is CASSFAGANVLTF. DNA for the CDR3: TGTGCCAGCAGCTTCGCTGGGGCCAACGTCCTGACTTTC.

The chain joins TRBV11-2 to TRBJ2-1; TRBD1 is a possible D gene (6 bases). CDR3 length equals 19 residues. The V end was cut by 5 bases, the J end by 2 bases, with 25 bases between. Looked up from germline, CDR1 is SGHAT and CDR2 is FQNNGV. CDR3 bases: TGTGCCAGCAGCCGATCAAGAAGAGAGGGGGAGTTAACCTACAATGAGCAGTTCTTC. Translated, it gives CASSRSRREGELTYNEQFF.

This chain uses TRBV19 with TRBJ2-5; 13 bases are shared with TRBD2. J lost 3 bases, V lost 5 bases, and 12 bases had no gene match. Germline loops: CDR1 LNHDA, CDR2 SQIVND (reference sequence). This CDR3 has 18 residues. The CDR3 spells CASSGRTSGSGREETQYF. The DNA for the CDR3 is TGTGCCAGTAGTGGCAGGACTAGCGGGAGTGGACGTGAAGAGACCCAGTACTTC.

This clone was seen a single time. V and J are TRBV24-1 and TRBJ2-1; 10 bases fit TRBD2. CDR3 length equals 19 residues. Germline CDR1 and CDR2: KGHDR and SFDVKD. V lost 2 bases to trimming and J lost 6 bases; unmatched junction nucleotides: 15. The CDR3 bases are TGTGCCACCAGTGATTCTCGACTAGCGGGCCTGTGGACAGTCAATGAGCAGTTCTTC. Translating it yields CATSDSRLAGLWTVNEQFF.

This sequence joins TRBV6-2 or TRBV6-3 and TRBJ1-1, with 7 positions matching TRBD1. CDR1 is MNHEY, CDR2 SVGEGT, per germline. The J segment lost 6 bases and the V segment lost 3 bases, leaving 10 bases of the junction unmatched. The CDR3 is 15 amino acids. CDR3 DNA: TGTGCCAGCAGTTATCTACTTGACAGGGACCCTGAAGCTTTCTTT. Its protein is CASSYLLDRDPEAFF.

The chain has TRBV1 and TRBJ2-3; the table names TRBD2, a call not compared with the DNA. TRBV1 constitutes a pseudogene. This CDR3 is built from 16 residues. This chain's CDR3 is CTSSQETAGERDTQYF. In nucleotides, the CDR3 is TGCACCAGCAGCCAAGAAACGGCGGGAGAGCGAGATACGCAGTATTTT.

The chain uses TRBV19 and TRBJ2-7, with D unresolved. The CDR3 has 13 residues. The V end lost 5 bases, the J end lost 4 bases, and 12 bases lay between the germline ends. Germline values: CDR1 LNHDA, CDR2 SQIVND (reference sequence). The CDR3 DNA follows: TGTGCCAGTAGTCCTGGCCTAGTATACGAGCAGTACTTC. Its translation: CASSPGLVYEQYF. The variable domain in full, completed from reference TRBV19 and TRBJ2-7, reads DGGITQSPKYLFRKEGQNVTLSCEQNLNHDAMYWYRQDPGQGLRLIYYSQIVNDFQKGDIAEGYSVSREKKESFPLTVTSAQKNPTAFYLCASSPGLVYEQYFGPGTRLTVT.

The chain employs TRBV5-6 and TRBJ1-5; 7 bases map to TRBD1. The CDR3 is 16 amino acids. Germline V gives CDR1 SGHDT, CDR2 YYEEEE. With 0 bases clipped from V and 2 bases from J, the junction kept 5 bases outside the gene matches. This CDR3 is CASSLARGAGNQPQHF. The DNA for the CDR3 is TGTGCCAGCAGCTTGGCCAGGGGGGCTGGCAATCAGCCCCAGCATTTT.

The chain couples TRBV27 to TRBJ1-5, with 7 bases aligning to TRBD1. Germline CDR1 is MNHEY and CDR2 is SMNVEV (reference sequence). The ends lost 6 bases at V and 0 bases at J; junction bases unmatched: 14. This CDR3 has 18 residues. The CDR3 DNA reads as TGTGCCAGCAGCAAGCGACGGACAGGAGGAAATAGCAATCAGCCCCAGCATTTT. Its translation: CASSKRRTGGNSNQPQHF.

The chain uses TRBV5-1 and TRBJ1-2; possible D gene TRBD1, 6 bases. V lost 2 bases and J 3 bases, leaving 14 bases between the germline ends. Germline lookup yields CDR1 SGHRS and CDR2 YFSETQ. This CDR3 region has 15 residues. The CDR3 nucleotides read TGCGCCAGCAGCTTTACAGGGTTTGGGGACTATGGCTACACCTTC. This gives the protein CASSFTGFGDYGYTF.

V and J are TRBV5-1 and TRBJ2-5; D is perhaps TRBD1 (6 bases). The CDR3 runs 17 residues. V was clipped by 1 base and J by 2 bases, with 18 bases between them. Germline loops: CDR1 SGHRS, CDR2 YFSETQ. CDR3 nucleotides: TGCGCCAGCAGCTTGTCCCTACAGGGTCGAGTGCAAGAGACCCAGTACTTC. It encodes CASSLSLQGRVQETQYF.

The chain has TRBV6-5 and TRBJ1-2, with D perhaps TRBD1 (6 bases). Germline assignment: CDR1 MNHEY and CDR2 SVGAGI. The CDR3 is 14 amino acids. The V gene lost 0 bases and the J gene lost 9 bases, with 14 bases spanning the gap. Written as DNA, the CDR3 is TGTGCCAGCAGTTACTCGAACGGGGGCGAGAGCTACACCTTC. This encodes CASSYSNGGESYTF.

This rearrangement joins TRBV14 to TRBJ1-1; D perhaps matches TRBD1 (6 bases). The germline CDR1 and CDR2 sequences are SGHDN and FVKESK. CDR3 length: 14 amino acids. Deletions cut 3 bases from V and 4 bases from J, with 12 bases between. CDR3 in DNA: TGTGCCAGCAGCCATCTCACAGGGTCCACTGAAGCTTTCTTT. It is translated as CASSHLTGSTEAFF.

The chain is built from TRBV18 and TRBJ1-2; 7 bases are a match to TRBD1. Germline CDR1 KGHSH, CDR2 LQKENI. This CDR3 region has 14 residues. The ends lost 6 bases at V and 7 bases at J; junction bases unmatched: 11. Written as DNA, the CDR3 is TGTGCCAGCTCCCAACAGGGGTTTATGATTGGCTACACCTTC. Translated, it gives CASSQQGFMIGYTF.

This clone was observed a single time. This rearrangement joins TRBV7-2 to TRBJ2-3; 13 bases map to TRBD2. Trimming at V came to 5 bases and at J to 6 bases, leaving 11 bases not matched to a gene. The CDR3 consists of 17 residues. Germline V gene data show CDR1 as SGHTA and CDR2 as FQGNSA. The CDR3: CASSHPTSGRAKDTQYF. The DNA of the CDR3 is TGTGCCAGCAGCCATCCCACTAGCGGGAGGGCCAAGGATACGCAGTATTTT.

The chain links TRBV18 to TRBJ1-2; 9 nucleotides line up with TRBD1. Per the germline V gene, CDR1 is KGHSH and CDR2 is LQKENI. This CDR3 comprises 14 residues. V lost 2 bases and J lost 4; bases outside the gene matches: 2. The CDR3 loop reads CASSPGTGTYGYTF. In DNA form, the CDR3 reads TGTGCCAGCTCACCAGGGACAGGGACCTATGGCTACACCTTC. Full variable domain (rest looked up from reference TRBV18 and TRBJ1-2): NAGVMQNPRHLVRRRGQEARLRCSPMKGHSHVYWYRQLPEEGLKFMVYLQKENIIDESGMPKERFSAEFPKEGPSILRIQQVVRGDSAAYFCASSPGTGTYGYTFGSGTRLTVV.

The chain couples TRBV27 to TRBJ2-7; TRBD1 matches at 9 bases. V shed 5 bases, J shed 4 bases, and the junction held 9 bases outside the gene matches. Germline values: CDR1 MNHEY, CDR2 SMNVEV (reference sequence). The CDR3 length is 15 residues. The CDR3: CASSQTGTGKYEQYF. CDR3 DNA sequence: TGTGCCAGCAGTCAGACCGGGACAGGGAAATACGAGCAGTACTTC.

This clone was detected once. The genes are TRBV2 and TRBJ1-1; D is possibly TRBD1 (5 bases). From germline, CDR1 is SNHLY and CDR2 FYNNEI. CDR3 size: 14 residues. V was trimmed by 6 bases and J by 0 bases, leaving 11 bases between them. In nucleotides, the CDR3 is TGTGCCAGCAGGGAGACAGCTATGAACACTGAAGCTTTCTTT. This sequence encodes CASRETAMNTEAFF. Full variable domain (missing parts from reference TRBV2 and TRBJ1-1): EPEVTQTPSHQVTQMGQEVILRCVPISNHLYFYWYRQILGQKVEFLVSFYNNEISEKSEIFDDQFSVERPDGSNFTLKIRSTKLEDSAMYFCASRETAMNTEAFFGQGTRLTVV.

This CDR3 reads CASSHWTVNTGELFF. The DNA of the CDR3 is TGTGCCAGCAGCCATTGGACGGTGAACACCGGGGAGCTGTTTTTT. This chain uses TRBV7-9 with TRBJ2-2; the D is unclear. CDR1 is SEHNR, CDR2 FQNEAQ, per germline (reference sequence). The CDR3 runs to 15 residues. Trimming cost V 5 bases and J 1 base, with 11 bases left between them.

J is TRBJ2-5 and V is TRBV24-1; 11 bases align to TRBD2. The CDR3 is 16 amino acids. Looked up from germline, CDR1 is KGHDR and CDR2 is SFDVKD. V lost 4 bases to trimming and J lost 5 bases; unmatched junction nucleotides: 8. CDR3 region: CATSDPTSGSAETQYF. CDR3 nucleotides: TGTGCCACCAGTGACCCTACTAGCGGGAGTGCGGAGACCCAGTACTTC.

The genes are TRBV20-1 and TRBJ1-6, with no clear D. The ends were cut back, 7 bases at V and 10 bases at J, with 11 bases in the middle. The CDR3 is 11 amino acids. Germline CDR1 reads DFQATT; CDR2 reads SNEGSKA (reference sequence). The CDR3 nucleotides are TGCAGTGTACCGTCGGAGTCACCCCTCCACTTT. Its translation is CSVPSESPLHF.

This chain links TRBV7-2 with TRBJ2-2; 9 nucleotides align to TRBD2. The CDR3 runs 17 residues. CDR1 is SGHTA, CDR2 FQGNSA, per germline. J was trimmed by 0 bases and V by 1 base; bases with no gene match: 3. CDR3 sequence (DNA): TGTGCCAGCAGCTTAGGGCCTAGCGGGGCGAACACCGGGGAGCTGTTTTTT. Encoded protein: CASSLGPSGANTGELFF. Filled out from reference TRBV7-2 and TRBJ2-2, the complete variable domain reads GAGVSQSPSNKVTEKGKDVELRCDPISGHTALYWYRQSLGQGLEFLIYFQGNSAPDKSGLPSDRFSAERTGGSVSTLTIQRTQQEDSAVYLCASSLGPSGANTGELFFGEGSRLTVL.

The V call is TRBV20-1, the J call TRBJ1-2; tentative D call: TRBD1 (6 bases). The V gene's germline CDR1 is DFQATT and CDR2 SNEGSKA (reference sequence). V was trimmed by 3 bases and J by 10 bases, leaving 15 bases between them. This CDR3 comprises 12 residues. DNA for the CDR3: TGCAGTGCTAGTAGGGACACGCAGGTCTACACCTTC. It codes for CSASRDTQVYTF.

This chain links TRBV10-3 with TRBJ1-2; D unresolved. Trimming left V 6 bases short and J 3 bases short, with 5 bases between. The germline CDR1 and CDR2 sequences are ENHRY and SYGVKD. The CDR3 runs to 11 residues. CDR3 residues: CAISRDYGYTF. The CDR3 nucleotides are TGTGCCATCAGCCGCGACTATGGCTACACCTTC.

This clone was detected only once. The chain is built from TRBV12-3 or TRBV12-4 and TRBJ2-2, with TRBD1 as a possible D gene (5 bases). V shed 5 bases and J shed 6 bases, with 10 bases lying between them. The CDR3 covers 13 residues. The CDR3 DNA is TGTGCCAGCAGTCCAGGGAATTCCGGGGAGCTGTTTTTT. Protein sequence: CASSPGNSGELFF.

In this sample, this clone turned up once. The chain has TRBV5-1 and TRBJ2-7; D not certain. Germline V gene sequence: CDR1 SGHRS, CDR2 YFSETQ. The CDR3 is 13 amino acids. V shed 4 bases and J shed 2 bases, with 10 bases lying between them. In DNA form, the CDR3 reads TGCGCCAGCAGCCTGGAGTTAACCTACGAGCAGTACTTC. Protein sequence: CASSLELTYEQYF.